This T cell receptor beta chain appears in the sequencing data of a study of T cell responses to AZD1222 COVID-19 vaccine. Study-level background: Second-dose groups at about 4 or about 12 weeks were pooled.

Study-wide findings and caveats: In a largely white British group with more females than males, clonal diversity was possibly underestimated.

As regards this clone: Its antigen is still unknown.

Looked up from germline, CDR1 is ENHRY and CDR2 is SYGVKD. CDR3 length: 13 amino acids. Trimming removed 7 bases at V and 6 bases at J, with 15 bases between. Sequencing was performed with immunoSEQ multiplex PCR; in TCRdb, only in-frame clones are kept and a portion is missing. This table holds 35,000 to 55,000 clones, approximately 86% found once. This TCR derives from an adult in good health. Here the sequenced sample was peripheral blood, taken on day 0 of AZD1222 vaccination. The chain joins TRBV10-3 to TRBJ1-2, with D maybe TRBD1 (5 bases). DNA of the CDR3: TGTGCCATCAAAGGGCGCGAGGGGAATGGCTACACCTTC. Amino acids: CAIKGREGNGYTF.